This TCR beta chain was retrieved from a study of blood T cell repertoires in COVID-19. Study-level information: The study drew acute and convalescent COVID-19 samples from the United States, Italy and Spain.

This clone was observed a single time. Assay used: immunoSEQ multiplex PCR; TCRdb lists only in-frame clones, some missing. The repertoire holds some 16,000 clones, with 88% as singletons. The germline gives CDR1 SGDLS, CDR2 YYNGEE. This CDR3 comprises 16 residues. J was trimmed by 6 bases and V by 4 bases; bases with no gene match: 10. The material sequenced was peripheral blood. The gene calls are TRBV9 and TRBJ2-1; the match to TRBD1 covers 10 bases. The sequence derives from a human donor in a cohort sampled during active COVID-19. The CDR3: CASSRGTGDGVNEQFF. The DNA of the CDR3 is TGTGCCAGCAGCAGAGGGACAGGGGATGGTGTCAATGAGCAGTTCTTC.